This T cell receptor (beta chain) emerged from a study of blood T cell repertoires in COVID-19. The germline gives CDR1 SNHLY, CDR2 FYNNEI. The CDR3 contains 13 residues. Unmatched junction bases numbered 5, after V lost 7 bases and J lost 7 bases. Assay used: immunoSEQ multiplex PCR; TCRdb lists only in-frame clones, some missing. The sample lists 330,000 or so clones, over 70% occurring once. This chain uses TRBV2 with TRBJ1-4, with 8 bases that match TRBD1. The sequence derives from a man aged 25-40 years who had recovered from COVID-19. What was sequenced was PBMCs or T cells enriched from blood (not recorded which). CDR3 sequence: CASTGQGVEKLFF. The CDR3 DNA sequence: TGTGCCAGCACCGGACAGGGAGTTGAAAAACTGTTTTTT.